A single sample gave rise to the 23 T cell receptor beta chains below, sequenced in a study of shared clonotypes between healthy human individuals. Clones were sequenced by immunoSEQ multiplex PCR, and TCRdb holds only the in-frame ones, with some missing. The table has some 2.1 million clones, 90% to 95% seen once. The specimen sequenced was naive CD4+ T cells sorted from blood. The subset: CD45RA+ positively selected. The receptors come from a man between 18 and 35 years old in good health.

The V gene is TRBV6-6, the J gene TRBJ2-7; 10 bases agree with TRBD2. The CDR3 extends over 13 amino acids. The V and J ends lost 6 bases and 4 bases, in that order; junction bases with no gene match: 3. From germline, CDR1 is MNHNY and CDR2 SVGAGI (reference sequence). DNA of the CDR3: TGTGCCAGCAGCCTGACTAGCGGGTACGAGCAGTACTTC. As protein: CASSLTSGYEQYF.

This clone was observed a few times. The J gene is TRBJ2-7, the V gene TRBV6-5, with D possibly being TRBD2 (6 bases). Germline V CDR1 and CDR2: MNHEY, SVGAGI. Trimming pared 4 bases from V and 3 bases from J, leaving 19 bases between. The CDR3 sequence is 16 residues long. The CDR3 DNA sequence: TGTGCCAGCAGTTCGAACTCCGGGACTGGAGGCTACGAGCAGTACTTC. Amino acids: CASSSNSGTGGYEQYF.

This clone has just one count. This sequence joins TRBV7-2 and TRBJ2-1; the D is unclear. The CDR3 spans 16 residues. The V gene lost 2 bases and the J gene lost 9 bases, with 20 bases spanning the gap. From germline, CDR1 is SGHTA and CDR2 FQGNSA. The DNA of the CDR3 is TGTGCCAGCAGCTTAAGACTCCGGCTAACCGATGGTGAGCAGTTCTTC. Translating gives CASSLRLRLTDGEQFF.

The chain employs TRBV10-1 and TRBJ1-2; 11 positions match TRBD1. Unmatched junction bases numbered 21, after V lost 6 bases and J lost 9 bases. From germline, CDR1 is WNHNN and CDR2 SYGVQD (reference sequence). CDR3 length: 18 residues. This CDR3 reads CASRPQDMDRGPHLSYTF. For the CDR3, the DNA is TGCGCCAGCAGACCTCAAGATATGGACAGGGGGCCCCATTTGAGCTACACCTTC.

The chain recombines TRBV9 with TRBJ1-3; TRBD1 is a possible D gene (5 bases). Germline CDR1 SGDLS, CDR2 YYNGEE. The CDR3 extends over 15 amino acids. Trimming pared 0 bases from V and 8 bases from J, leaving 15 bases between. DNA of the CDR3: TGTGCCAGCAGCGTAGGGGGACGGTCCGGGGACACCATATATTTT. It codes for CASSVGGRSGDTIYF.

The CDR3 sequence is CASSIDRLFTYNSPLHF. CDR3 bases: TGTGCCAGCAGCATAGACAGATTGTTCACCTATAATTCACCCCTCCACTTT. This chain uses TRBV4-2 with TRBJ1-6, with a possible D match to TRBD1 (5 bases). Germline CDR1 and CDR2: LGHNA and YNFKEQ. V was shortened by 5 bases and J by 2 bases, with 16 bases between the two germline ends. The CDR3 consists of 17 residues.

This chain uses TRBV5-4 with TRBJ2-2; 7 bases align to TRBD1. CDR1 and CDR2 (germline): SGHNT, YYREEE (reference sequence). The CDR3 contains 16 residues. Trimming took 3 bases from V and 5 from J; bases not matched to a gene: 10. Here the CDR3 DNA reads TGTGCCAGCAGCTGGACAGGTCGAGGCGAAACCGGGGAGCTGTTTTTT. This gives the protein CASSWTGRGETGELFF.

This chain connects TRBV5-1 to TRBJ2-7; D is ambiguous. The V gene lost 0 bases and the J gene lost 0 bases, with 7 bases spanning the gap. From germline, CDR1 is SGHRS and CDR2 YFSETQ. CDR3 length: 14 residues. CDR3 residues: CASSLVTSSYEQYF. The CDR3 DNA is TGCGCCAGCAGCTTGGTGACAAGCTCCTACGAGCAGTACTTC.

The CDR3 bases are TGTGCCAGCAGCCCCCGAGGAGCGGGGGTTGATGAGCAGTTCTTC. Encoded protein: CASSPRGAGVDEQFF. J is TRBJ2-1 and V is TRBV4-2; the match to TRBD2 covers 8 bases. V was clipped by 4 bases and J by 8 bases; unmatched bases: 10. This CDR3 is built from 15 residues. Germline V gene lookup returns CDR1 LGHNA and CDR2 YNFKEQ.

The CDR3 here is CSALGAFF. CDR3 sequence (DNA): TGCAGTGCTCTCGGAGCTTTCTTT. The chain is built from TRBV20-1 and TRBJ1-1; D gene unclear. CDR1 DFQATT and CDR2 SNEGSKA come from the germline V gene (reference sequence). V was trimmed by 5 bases and J by 10 bases, leaving 5 bases between them. CDR3 length equals 8 residues.

This chain links TRBV19 with TRBJ1-6; no clear D. Trimming took off 4 bases at V and 6 bases at J, with 10 bases between the two ends. CDR3 size: 14 residues. Germline CDR1 is LNHDA and CDR2 is SQIVND (reference sequence). Written as DNA, the CDR3 is TGTGCCAGTAGTACGGAAACCCTTAATTCACCCCTCCACTTT. Protein: CASSTETLNSPLHF.

The gene calls are TRBV27 and TRBJ1-1, with 9 bases lining up with TRBD1. Trimming at V came to 6 bases and at J to 1 base, leaving 6 bases not matched to a gene. The CDR3 is made up of 15 amino acids. Per germline, CDR1 MNHEY and CDR2 SMNVEV (reference sequence). CDR3 sequence reads: CASSLGTGTNTEAFF. CDR3 sequence (DNA): TGTGCCAGCAGCCTCGGGACAGGGACGAACACTGAAGCTTTCTTT.

The chain uses TRBV5-1 and TRBJ1-3; 12 bases align to TRBD1. CDR3 length equals 17 residues. Losses at the gene ends were 3 bases for V and 0 bases for J; bases not matched to a gene: 4. Germline assignment: CDR1 SGHRS and CDR2 YFSETQ. The CDR3 DNA reads TGCGCCAGCAGCTCGGGACAGGGGGCTTACTCTGGAAACACCATATATTTT. This gives the protein CASSSGQGAYSGNTIYF.

This sequence joins TRBV25-1 and TRBJ2-6; weak D call: TRBD2 (5 bases). Germline values: CDR1 MGHDK, CDR2 SYGVNS. The V end was cut by 5 bases, the J end by 3 bases, with 5 bases between. The CDR3 loop spans 13 amino acids. The CDR3 DNA reads as TGTGCCAGCAGTAGCGGTGGGGCCAACGTCCTGACTTTC. The encoded protein is CASSSGGANVLTF.

The CDR3 loop is CASSADMGGGNTEAFF. Written as DNA, the CDR3 is TGTGCCAGCAGCGCCGACATGGGGGGAGGGAACACTGAAGCTTTCTTT. This chain joins TRBV11-2 and TRBJ1-1; a possible D gene is TRBD1 (5 bases). CDR3 length: 16 amino acids. Germline V gene lookup returns CDR1 SGHAT and CDR2 FQNNGV. V gave up 5 bases and J gave up 1 base, with 17 bases separating them.

The J gene is TRBJ2-5, the V gene TRBV5-6; TRBD1 is a possible D gene (6 bases). This CDR3 contains 16 residues. V was pared by 6 bases and J by 5 bases, with 23 bases between. CDR1 SGHDT and CDR2 YYEEEE come from the germline V gene. CDR3 in amino acids: CASTRTRQESWETQYF. The CDR3 DNA reads TGTGCCAGCACCAGAACAAGACAGGAGTCCTGGGAGACCCAGTACTTC.

The chain recombines TRBV19 with TRBJ2-5; weak D call: TRBD1 (7 bases). The V gene lost 5 bases and the J gene lost 5 bases, with 18 bases spanning the gap. The CDR3 runs to 15 residues. Germline assignment: CDR1 LNHDA and CDR2 SQIVND (reference sequence). This chain's CDR3 is CASSGGTARGETQYF. As DNA, the CDR3 is TGTGCCAGTAGTGGCGGGACGGCCAGGGGGGAGACCCAGTACTTC.

The rearrangement uses TRBV11-2 and TRBJ2-1; D might be TRBD2 (6 bases). V lost 5 bases and J lost 7, with 21 bases in between. Germline V gene lookup returns CDR1 SGHAT and CDR2 FQNNGV. The CDR3 is 16 amino acids. Here the CDR3 reads CASSPPGLTRGNEQFF. In DNA, the CDR3 is TGTGCCAGCAGCCCCCCGGGTCTGACTCGGGGGAATGAGCAGTTCTTC. Complete variable domain (other parts from reference TRBV11-2 and TRBJ2-1): EAGVAQSPRYKIIEKRQSVAFWCNPISGHATLYWYQQILGQGPKLLIQFQNNGVVDDSQLPKDRFSAERLKGVDSTLKIQPAKLEDSAVYLCASSPPGLTRGNEQFFGPGTRLTVL.

This chain connects TRBV5-1 to TRBJ2-1; D gene uncertain. Germline CDR1 SGHRS, CDR2 YFSETQ. The CDR3 extends over 18 amino acids. Trimming pared 4 bases from V and 0 bases from J, leaving 20 bases between. The CDR3 loop reads CASSTGYTAGSSYNEQFF. In nucleotides, the CDR3 is TGCGCCAGCAGCACTGGTTATACGGCCGGAAGCTCCTACAATGAGCAGTTCTTC.

Here the CDR3 reads CASSLRREGDNEQFF. The CDR3 DNA reads as TGTGCCAGCAGCTTAAGGCGGGAGGGCGACAATGAGCAGTTCTTC. V usage is TRBV7-9 and J usage is TRBJ2-1; 9 nucleotides match TRBD2. With V trimmed by 2 bases and J by 5 bases, 4 bases remained unmatched. The CDR3 is 15 amino acids. The germline gives CDR1 SEHNR, CDR2 FQNEAQ (reference sequence).

The chain has TRBV18 and TRBJ2-7, with a weak D call TRBD2 (6 bases). The germline V gene encodes CDR1 KGHSH and CDR2 LQKENI. This CDR3 has 16 residues. The V end lost 4 bases, the J end lost 1 base, and 17 bases lay between the germline ends. CDR3: CASSLQQGTASYEQYF. CDR3 coding DNA: TGTGCCAGCTCACTTCAACAAGGGACTGCATCCTACGAGCAGTACTTC.

Only one count was recorded for this clone. The gene calls are TRBV11-2 and TRBJ2-5; D is possibly TRBD1 or TRBD2 (5 bases each). V was clipped by 4 bases and J by 3 bases, with 18 bases between them. From germline, CDR1 is SGHAT and CDR2 FQNNGV. This CDR3 contains 16 residues. This chain's CDR3 is CASSSASGTQKETQYF. For the CDR3, the DNA is TGTGCCAGCAGCTCGGCATCCGGGACGCAGAAAGAGACCCAGTACTTC.

The chain joins TRBV6-1 to TRBJ2-1; D unresolved. V was cut by 3 bases and J by 4 bases, with 25 bases left in between. The germline gives CDR1 MNHNS, CDR2 SASEGT. The CDR3 extends over 19 amino acids. The CDR3 spells CASSESHYPRSRPYNEQFF. CDR3 DNA: TGTGCCAGCAGTGAGTCCCACTACCCCCGGTCAAGACCGTACAATGAGCAGTTCTTC.